This TCR beta chain was documented in a study of blood T cell repertoires in COVID-19. Study information: Acute and convalescent COVID-19 specimens originated in the United States, Italy and Spain.

TCRdb's copy holds only in-frame clones and misses some; the assay was immunoSEQ multiplex PCR. The sample contains approximately 200,000 clones, roughly 79% of which appear only once. The CDR3 length is 16 residues. Germline CDR1 is LGHNA and CDR2 is YSLEER. Trimming left V 6 bases short and J 0 bases short, with 17 bases between. The receptor was derived from a human donor with acute or convalescent COVID-19. The donor label of this sample is uncertain. Specimen: peripheral blood. V is TRBV4-3 and J is TRBJ1-1, with D possibly being TRBD1 (5 bases). CDR3 loop: CASRLGRVGLNTEAFF. The CDR3, as DNA: TGCGCCAGCAGGCTAGGCAGGGTCGGGCTGAACACTGAAGCTTTCTTT.